This T cell receptor (beta chain) came from a study of shared clonotypes between healthy human individuals. Study information: Plates per donor: three CD4 naive, three CD4 memory, two CD8 naive, one CD8 memory.

Study observations and caveats: Among donors, the sharing of clonotypes was expected to be influenced by sequencing depth. Represented genetic and exposure-history diversity was restricted by having few donors. A reduction in generation probabilities was seen for non-shared clonotypes relative to those shared by all four donors.

Sequencing used immunoSEQ multiplex PCR; TCRdb keeps in-frame clones, though not all of them. The sample includes millions of clones, roughly 95% of them seen just once. The CDR3 covers 15 residues. CDR1 is LGHNT, CDR2 FRNRAP, per germline. Deletions cut 5 bases from V and 0 bases from J, with 11 bases between. A remark on this clone: The antigen is unknown.

The TCR sequence derives from a man younger than 35 in good health. This chain joins TRBV12-5 and TRBJ1-3; a weak D match, TRBD1 (5 bases). The sequenced material came from naive CD4+ T cells sorted from blood. Stated subset: CD45RA+ positively selected. CDR3: CASGPLGGSGNTIYF. The CDR3 nucleotides read TGTGCTAGTGGTCCCCTTGGGGGCTCTGGAAACACCATATATTTT.